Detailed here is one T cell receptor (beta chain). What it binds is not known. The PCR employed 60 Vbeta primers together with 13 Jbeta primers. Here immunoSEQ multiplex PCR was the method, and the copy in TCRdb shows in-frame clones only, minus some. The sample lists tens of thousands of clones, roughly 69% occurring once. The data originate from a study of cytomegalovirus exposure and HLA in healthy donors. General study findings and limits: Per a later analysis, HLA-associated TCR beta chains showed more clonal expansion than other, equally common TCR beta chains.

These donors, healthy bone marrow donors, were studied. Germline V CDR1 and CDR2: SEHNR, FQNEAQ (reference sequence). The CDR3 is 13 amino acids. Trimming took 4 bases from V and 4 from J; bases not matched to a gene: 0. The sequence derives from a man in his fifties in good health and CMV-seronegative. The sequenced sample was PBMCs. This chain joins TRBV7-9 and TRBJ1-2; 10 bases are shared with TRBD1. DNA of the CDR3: TGTGCCAGCAGCTGGACAGGGGGCTATGGCTACACCTTC. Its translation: CASSWTGGYGYTF.